This TCR beta chain was captured in a study of graft-versus-host responses after intestinal transplantation. In the study overall: Transplant recipients had multivisceral, liver-intestinal, or isolated intestinal grafts. Recipients across the board were started on anti-thymocyte globulin induction, then kept on tacrolimus and steroids for 2 to 4 years.

V dropped 6 bases and J dropped 6; count of bases not matched to a gene: 10. Germline CDR1 and CDR2: ENHRY and SYGVKD. This CDR3 spans 14 amino acids. Assay used: immunoSEQ multiplex PCR; TCRdb lists only in-frame clones, some missing. The table records over 100,000 clones, approximately 93% of them present only once. As to this clone: Its antigen remains unidentified.

Study findings and constraints: Among circulating GvH clones, peak levels were associated with early post-transplant declines in HvG clones. GvH clones appeared in recipient marrow, some first in ileum or blood.

The V gene is TRBV10-3, the J gene TRBJ1-2, with 7 bases matching TRBD1. The specimen was unstimulated CD8+ T cells sorted from spleen or lymph node cells, collected before transplant. This receptor was identified in a human donor who was the organ donor for an intestinal transplant. DNA for the CDR3: TGTGCCATCAGCGCAGGGGGATACGGTGATGGCTACACCTTC. This codes for CAISAGGYGDGYTF.